The 23 T cell receptor beta chains listed next were all sequenced from one sample in a study of T-cell memory formation after mild COVID-19. Each CDR3 protein is one row after TCRdb ran MiXCR on the 5' RACE reads. Of approximately 180,000 distinct CDR3 sequences listed, about a sixth are singletons. The sample consisted of PBMCs or a T cell subset sorted from them (not recorded which). Receptors originate from an adult woman who had mild COVID-19 (a few samples of this study predate the infection). Cell type and time point are not known.

This clonotype was counted a few times. The chain carries TRBV5-4 and TRBJ2-1; D is unclear. CDR3 length equals 12 residues. CDR1 and CDR2 (germline): SGHNT, YYREEE (reference sequence). V lost 3 bases, J lost 8 bases, and 9 bases lay in between. CDR3 sequence (DNA): TGTGCCAGCAGCTCTCCCCTATATGAGCAGTTCTTC. The encoded protein is CASSSPLYEQFF.

This clonotype showed up just a few times. The chain couples TRBV12-3 or TRBV12-4 to TRBJ1-5; 7 bases are shared with TRBD1. After removal of 5 bases from V and 3 bases from J, the junction contained 4 bases not matched to a gene. The CDR3 loop spans 14 amino acids. CDR3 bases: TGTGCCAGCAGTCTACAGGGGAACAATCAGCCCCAGCATTTT. This translates into CASSLQGNNQPQHF.

This clonotype was seen more than once but under ten times. The chain has TRBV7-3 and TRBJ2-4, with 7 bases aligning to TRBD1. From germline, CDR1 is SGHTA and CDR2 FQGTGA. CDR3 size: 21 residues. V lost 1 base, J lost 0 bases, and 18 bases stayed unmatched. CDR3 in amino acids: CASSLNLGDSAPLLAKNIQYF. The CDR3 DNA follows: TGTGCCAGCAGCTTAAATCTGGGGGACAGTGCTCCGTTACTAGCCAAAAACATTCAGTACTTC.

In its sample, this clonotype was seen a few times. The V gene is TRBV5-1, the J gene TRBJ2-7; TRBD1 agrees at 8 bases. The CDR3 spans 19 residues. Losses at the gene ends were 0 bases for V and 5 bases for J; bases not matched to a gene: 19. Germline V CDR1 and CDR2: SGHRS, YFSETQ. The CDR3 DNA reads as TGCGCCAGCAGCTTGGCCTTGGGACAGGCGCTCCGAGGTGGCGACGAGCAGTACTTC. This translates into CASSLALGQALRGGDEQYF.

This clonotype appeared a few times. The chain couples TRBV5-1 to TRBJ2-1; D possibly corresponds to TRBD2 (6 bases). The CDR3 loop spans 17 amino acids. Germline CDR1 SGHRS, CDR2 YFSETQ. Trimming cost V 0 bases and J 2 bases, with 15 bases left between them. DNA for the CDR3: TGCGCCAGCAGCTTGGCCCCTGGGAGGACCCCCTACAATGAGCAGTTCTTC. It codes for CASSLAPGRTPYNEQFF.

This clonotype was counted at least ten times. V usage is TRBV5-1 and J usage is TRBJ2-2; D is undetermined. The CDR3 runs 13 residues. V lost 0 bases and J lost 4, with 4 bases in between. Germline V gives CDR1 SGHRS, CDR2 YFSETQ. DNA of the CDR3: TGCGCCAGCAGCTTGGACGTCACCGGGGAGCTGTTTTTT. Translated: CASSLDVTGELFF. Using reference TRBV5-1 and TRBJ2-2 for the parts outside the CDR3, the full variable domain is KAGVTQTPRYLIKTRGQQVTLSCSPISGHRSVSWYQQTPGQGLQFLFEYFSETQRNKGNFPGRFSGRQFSNSRSEMNVSTLELGDSALYLCASSLDVTGELFFGEGSRLTVL.

This clonotype came up a few times. The V and J genes are TRBV5-1 and TRBJ2-1, with D perhaps matching TRBD1 (5 bases). The CDR3 runs to 13 residues. The germline V gene has CDR1 SGHRS and CDR2 YFSETQ. Trimming took off 3 bases at V and 10 bases at J, with 14 bases between the two ends. The CDR3 coding sequence is TGCGCCAGCAGCTCCCAGGGTGAGGAGGAGCAGTTCTTC. As protein: CASSSQGEEEQFF.

The V call is TRBV6-1, the J call TRBJ2-7; TRBD1 is a possible D gene (5 bases). Trimming removed 6 bases from V and 1 base from J, with 7 bases in between. The CDR3 has 12 amino acids. CDR1 is MNHNS and CDR2 is SASEGT in the germline V gene. The DNA of the CDR3 is TGTGCCAGCAGCAGGGTTTCCTACGAGCAGTACTTC. It yields the protein CASSRVSYEQYF.

There are a few counts of this clonotype. This chain uses TRBV12-3 or TRBV12-4 with TRBJ1-4, with TRBD1 as a possible D gene (6 bases). The ends were cut back, 8 bases at V and 8 bases at J, with 21 bases in the middle. The CDR3 has 15 amino acids. This CDR3 is CASSSGGTSGEKLFF. CDR3 bases: TGTGCCAGCTCCTCCGGAGGGACATCAGGGGAAAAACTGTTTTTT.

The V call is TRBV5-1, the J call TRBJ2-7; D may be TRBD1 or TRBD2 (5 bases each). CDR3 length: 16 amino acids. V lost 6 bases and J lost 5, with 24 bases in between. Germline V lookup: CDR1 SGHRS, CDR2 YFSETQ. CDR3 DNA: TGCGCCAGCAACACCGGGCAGATGAGGGGAACCCACGAGCAGTACTTC. Its translation: CASNTGQMRGTHEQYF.

The genes are TRBV18 and TRBJ2-7; 7 bases map to TRBD2. CDR1 is KGHSH, CDR2 LQKENI, per germline. This CDR3 has 15 amino acids. V was clipped by 0 bases and J by 3 bases; unmatched bases: 5. CDR3 bases: TGTGCCAGCTCACCACCGTGGGCTAGCGGCTACGAGCAGTACTTC. It is translated as CASSPPWASGYEQYF.

This clonotype was counted a few times. The V gene is TRBV5-1, the J gene TRBJ2-7, with unresolved D. The CDR3 has 13 amino acids. The V end lost 5 bases, the J end lost 4 bases, and 13 bases lay between the germline ends. Germline CDR1 and CDR2: SGHRS and YFSETQ. The CDR3 loop is CASSEEWGYEQYF. In DNA form, the CDR3 reads TGCGCCAGCAGTGAAGAGTGGGGATACGAGCAGTACTTC.

This clonotype was seen many times. The chain recombines TRBV6-5 with TRBJ1-4; D perhaps matches TRBD1 (5 bases). V lost 7 bases to trimming and J lost 4 bases, with 13 bases between them. The CDR3 contains 14 residues. CDR1 MNHEY and CDR2 SVGAGI come from the germline V gene. This chain's CDR3 is CASKGPGINEKLFF. DNA for the CDR3: TGTGCCAGCAAGGGGCCAGGGATTAATGAAAAACTGTTTTTT.

This clonotype was recorded a few times. The chain is built from TRBV7-9 and TRBJ2-7; possibly TRBD1 or TRBD2 for D (6 bases each). This CDR3 region has 15 residues. Per germline, CDR1 SEHNR and CDR2 FQNEAQ (reference sequence). Trimming stripped 1 base from V and 5 bases from J, with 15 bases between. CDR3 sequence reads: CASSLEGGIWDEQYF. The CDR3 region has the DNA TGTGCCAGCAGCTTAGAGGGGGGAATCTGGGACGAGCAGTACTTC.

This clonotype was seen a few times. V usage is TRBV28 and J usage is TRBJ2-7; 9 bases match TRBD1. Germline-derived CDR1 and CDR2 are MDHEN and SYDVKM. The CDR3 is 15 amino acids. Trimming at V came to 4 bases and at J to 6 bases, leaving 10 bases not matched to a gene. The CDR3 DNA reads as TGTGCCAGCAGTTCCCTAGGGACAGGGTCTTCCGAGCAGTACTTC. Encoded protein: CASSSLGTGSSEQYF.

This clonotype was detected only a few times. This chain uses TRBV7-3 with TRBJ2-1, with unresolved D. Trimming took off 5 bases at V and 5 bases at J, with 16 bases between the two ends. The CDR3 sequence is 15 residues long. Germline CDR1 reads SGHTA; CDR2 reads FQGTGA. The DNA of the CDR3 is TGTGCCAGCAGCCCTGTAGGTATCTCGAACAATGAGCAGTTCTTC. This sequence encodes CASSPVGISNNEQFF.

This chain joins TRBV2 and TRBJ1-2, with D perhaps matching TRBD1 (5 bases). The CDR3 loop spans 14 amino acids. V gave up 4 bases and J gave up 5 bases, with 14 bases separating them. Germline V lookup: CDR1 SNHLY, CDR2 FYNNEI. CDR3 sequence (DNA): TGTGCCAGCAGTGTGTCACAGGAATCTTATGGCTACACCTTC. This encodes CASSVSQESYGYTF.

The chain carries TRBV7-2 and TRBJ1-6; D remains ambiguous. The CDR3 length is 16 residues. CDR1 SGHTA and CDR2 FQGNSA come from the germline V gene. V was cut by 4 bases and J by 3 bases, with 13 bases left in between. The CDR3 DNA follows: TGTGCCAGCAGCTACGTGATCGGCGACTATAATTCACCCCTCCACTTT. It specifies CASSYVIGDYNSPLHF. The whole variable domain, filled in from reference TRBV7-2 and TRBJ1-6, reads GAGVSQSPSNKVTEKGKDVELRCDPISGHTALYWYRQSLGQGLEFLIYFQGNSAPDKSGLPSDRFSAERTGGSVSTLTIQRTQQEDSAVYLCASSYVIGDYNSPLHFGNGTRLTVT.

The genes are TRBV6-1 and TRBJ2-7; TRBD1 might be the D (6 bases). This CDR3 is 15 amino acids long. In germline, CDR1 is MNHNS, CDR2 SASEGT. V shed 6 bases and J shed 1 base, with 16 bases lying between them. This CDR3 reads CASRKGTGNSYEQYF. CDR3 nucleotides: TGTGCCAGCAGAAAGGGTACAGGGAATTCCTACGAGCAGTACTTC.

The chain is built from TRBV7-2 and TRBJ2-1; 9 nucleotides match TRBD2. Unmatched junction bases numbered 6, after V lost 5 bases and J lost 10 bases. The CDR3 extends over 13 amino acids. CDR1 is SGHTA and CDR2 is FQGNSA in the germline V gene. The CDR3 region is CASSVPLAGEQFF. The CDR3 DNA is TGTGCCAGCAGCGTACCGCTAGCGGGAGAGCAGTTCTTC.

V usage is TRBV5-1 and J usage is TRBJ2-1; D possibly corresponds to TRBD1 (6 bases). V lost 0 bases and J lost 7, with 8 bases in between. The CDR3 runs 13 residues. Germline-derived CDR1 and CDR2 are SGHRS and YFSETQ. CDR3 region: CASSLEGVNEQFF. Written as DNA, the CDR3 is TGCGCCAGCAGCTTGGAGGGGGTGAATGAGCAGTTCTTC. The entire variable domain, with the rest obtained from reference TRBV5-1 and TRBJ2-1, is as follows: KAGVTQTPRYLIKTRGQQVTLSCSPISGHRSVSWYQQTPGQGLQFLFEYFSETQRNKGNFPGRFSGRQFSNSRSEMNVSTLELGDSALYLCASSLEGVNEQFFGPGTRLTVL.

This clonotype was detected a few times. CDR3 in amino acids: CSVSRTDTDTQYF. The DNA of the CDR3 is TGCAGCGTTTCCCGGACAGACACAGATACGCAGTATTTT. This sequence joins TRBV29-1 and TRBJ2-3, with D maybe TRBD1 (6 bases). Trimming took off 5 bases at V and 2 bases at J, with 11 bases between the two ends. Germline CDR1 is SQVTM and CDR2 is ANQGSEA. CDR3 size: 13 residues.

The chain carries TRBV5-8 and TRBJ1-2; the D gene is possibly TRBD1 (6 bases). The CDR3 consists of 12 residues. CDR1 is SGHTS and CDR2 is YDEGEE in the germline V gene. Deletions cut 3 bases from V and 6 bases from J, with 9 bases between. CDR3 sequence (DNA): TGTGCCAGCAGCTCACACAGGGATGGCTACACCTTC. Its protein is CASSSHRDGYTF.